This TCR beta chain appears in the sequencing data of a study of identical twins. Whole-study findings and limits: An excess of low generation probability was shown by twin-shared out-of-frame alpha sequences. With abundant cord blood beta clonotypes, insertions were fewer; memory repertoires showed no such pattern.

Healthy Caucasians supplied all donations. Unique molecular identifiers were present on the cDNA, and a universal primer site came from template switching. TCRdb analysed the 5' RACE reads with MiXCR anew, one entry per CDR3 protein. The repertoire holds about 890,000 distinct CDR3 sequences, with more than 9% as singletons. There are many counts of this clonotype. Its antigen remains unidentified. Germline CDR1 and CDR2: ENHRY and SYGVKD. The V and J ends lost 7 bases and 5 bases, in that order; junction bases with no gene match: 10. The CDR3 is 14 residues long. This sample was also put to use in a study of yellow fever vaccine responses in identical twins.

The chain couples TRBV10-3 to TRBJ2-7, with 8 bases matching TRBD1. The specimen sequenced was PBMCs. This receptor was taken from a woman aged 18-35 years in good health. CDR3 DNA sequence: TGTGCCATCAACCCGACAGGGGCTGGAAACGAGCAGTACTTC. This sequence encodes CAINPTGAGNEQYF.